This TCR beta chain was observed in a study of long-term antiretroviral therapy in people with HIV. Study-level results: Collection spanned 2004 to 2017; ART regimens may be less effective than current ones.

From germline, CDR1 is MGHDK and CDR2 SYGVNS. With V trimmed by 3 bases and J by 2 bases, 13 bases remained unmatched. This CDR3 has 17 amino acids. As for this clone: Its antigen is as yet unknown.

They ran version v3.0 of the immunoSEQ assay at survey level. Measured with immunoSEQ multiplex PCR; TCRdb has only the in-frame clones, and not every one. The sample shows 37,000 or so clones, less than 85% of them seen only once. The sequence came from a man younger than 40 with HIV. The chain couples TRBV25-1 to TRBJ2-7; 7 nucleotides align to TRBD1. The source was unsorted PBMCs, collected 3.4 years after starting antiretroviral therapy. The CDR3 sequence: CASSETRTGTNPYEQYF. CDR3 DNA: TGTGCCAGCAGTGAGACCCGGACAGGCACTAACCCCTACGAGCAGTACTTC.